One sample yielded the 32 T cell receptor beta chains listed below, sequenced in a study of Ad26.COV2.S vaccination and SARS-CoV-2 variants. Treatment denoted: around 19 received Ad26.COV2.S at low or high dose, single or two shots; about 5 received placebo; per-sample allocation not given. Sampling was performed 63 days after the first vaccine or placebo injection. Method: immunoSEQ multiplex PCR; TCRdb's copy keeps in-frame clones and lacks some. In the table there are approximately 480,000 clones, approximately 88% of which are singletons. Sequenced here: peripheral blood, sampled in a trial of Ad26.COV2.S vaccine versus placebo. The receptors here all came from a person between 18 and 59 years old who received the Ad26.COV2.S COVID-19 vaccine or a placebo.

The chain uses TRBV29-1 and TRBJ2-3; D is ambiguous. The germline CDR1 and CDR2 sequences are SQVTM and ANQGSEA. V was pared by 4 bases and J by 0 bases, with 8 bases between. CDR3 length equals 13 residues. CDR3 region: CSVGVGSTDTQYF. CDR3 sequence (DNA): TGCAGCGTTGGGGTGGGGAGCACAGATACGCAGTATTTT.

DNA of the CDR3: TGTGCCAGCAGCCCTACATGGGACTATGGCTACACCTTC. Protein product: CASSPTWDYGYTF. The rearrangement joins TRBV3-1 (or the pseudogene TRBV3-2) to TRBJ1-2; D gene ambiguous. The germline V gene encodes CDR1 LGHDT and CDR2 YNNKEL (reference sequence). Trimming stripped 4 bases from V and 3 bases from J, with 9 bases between. The CDR3 extends over 13 amino acids.

The chain employs TRBV28 and TRBJ1-1, with 9 bases that match TRBD1. CDR3 length: 15 residues. The V gene's germline CDR1 is MDHEN and CDR2 SYDVKM. Trimming at V came to 7 bases and at J to 1 base, leaving 7 bases not matched to a gene. This CDR3 is CASIGGQGRNTEAFF. The CDR3 DNA follows: TGTGCCAGCATAGGAGGACAGGGGCGGAACACTGAAGCTTTCTTT.

V gene TRBV12-3 or TRBV12-4 combines with J gene TRBJ1-5; D remains unclear. This CDR3 contains 13 residues. Trimming removed 6 bases from V and 5 bases from J, with 11 bases in between. The CDR3 sequence is CASSDRGHQPQHF. The CDR3 coding sequence is TGTGCCAGCAGCGATCGAGGGCATCAGCCCCAGCATTTT.

The chain employs TRBV10-3 and TRBJ2-7; 9 bases are a match to TRBD2. V gave up 7 bases and J gave up 2 bases; unmatched junction bases: 6. CDR3 length: 14 residues. Per the germline V gene, CDR1 is ENHRY and CDR2 is SYGVKD. CDR3 residues: CAINLAGPTYEQYF. CDR3 DNA: TGTGCCATCAATCTAGCGGGACCCACCTACGAGCAGTACTTC.

Concerning this clone itself: The sample holds other DNA sequences that translate to the same CDR3. The chain couples TRBV29-1 to TRBJ2-1; TRBD2 matches 9 bases. In germline, CDR1 is SQVTM, CDR2 ANQGSEA. The CDR3 length is 15 residues. With 3 bases clipped from V and 1 base from J, the junction kept 4 bases outside the gene matches. The CDR3 DNA is TGCAGCGTTGATCCAGCGGGAGGTTCCTACAATGAGCAGTTCTTC. This gives the protein CSVDPAGGSYNEQFF.

This sequence joins TRBV5-4 and TRBJ2-7; D possibly corresponds to TRBD2 (6 bases). CDR1 and CDR2 (germline): SGHNT, YYREEE (reference sequence). V lost 0 bases to trimming and J lost 7 bases, with 14 bases between them. This CDR3 is built from 14 residues. The CDR3 DNA reads as TGTGCCAGCAGCTTGGACGGGAGTTCGAGGGAGCAGTACTTC. Protein: CASSLDGSSREQYF.

V usage is TRBV19 and J usage is TRBJ1-2; D is undetermined. Per the germline V gene, CDR1 is LNHDA and CDR2 is SQIVND (reference sequence). V was shortened by 1 base and J by 0 bases, with 9 bases between the two germline ends. The CDR3 is made up of 15 amino acids. This CDR3 reads CASSIVPAANYGYTF. The CDR3, as DNA: TGTGCCAGTAGTATAGTCCCGGCGGCTAACTATGGCTACACCTTC.

The rearrangement links TRBV7-8 to TRBJ2-7; the D call may be TRBD1 or TRBD2 (5 bases each). The CDR3 is made up of 14 amino acids. V shed 5 bases and J shed 0 bases, with 11 bases lying between them. Germline CDR1 is SGHVS and CDR2 is FQNEAQ. The CDR3 DNA reads as TGTGCCAGCAGCGGGGACGACGACTCCTACGAGCAGTACTTC. Encoded protein: CASSGDDDSYEQYF.

This chain connects TRBV5-5 to TRBJ2-1, with D perhaps TRBD2 (5 bases). Germline V gives CDR1 SGHKS, CDR2 YYEKEE (reference sequence). V was cut by 1 base and J by 5 bases, with 13 bases left in between. The CDR3 is 15 amino acids. This chain's CDR3 is CASSLLAGLNNEQFF. DNA of the CDR3: TGTGCCAGCAGCTTGCTAGCCGGCCTTAACAATGAGCAGTTCTTC.

V and J are TRBV7-2 and TRBJ1-2; D possibly corresponds to TRBD1 (6 bases). The germline V and J ends were trimmed by 5 bases and 2 bases, with 18 bases remaining between them. CDR1 and CDR2 (germline): SGHTA, FQGNSA. The CDR3 runs to 16 residues. CDR3 residues: CASSGGLRGYNYGYTF. The CDR3 DNA reads TGTGCCAGCAGCGGGGGGCTCAGAGGCTACAACTATGGCTACACCTTC.

V usage is TRBV27 and J usage is TRBJ1-2; D not certain. Looked up from germline, CDR1 is MNHEY and CDR2 is SMNVEV (reference sequence). V dropped 6 bases and J dropped 7 bases, with 18 bases sitting between them. The CDR3 is 14 residues long. The CDR3 coding sequence is TGTGCCAGCAGCCCCGGACGACGGTGGGGTGGCTACACCTTC. It specifies CASSPGRRWGGYTF.

The V and J genes are TRBV20-1 and TRBJ1-6, with TRBD1 as a possible D gene (6 bases). Germline lookup yields CDR1 DFQATT and CDR2 SNEGSKA (reference sequence). V was shortened by 5 bases and J by 9 bases, with 8 bases between the two germline ends. This CDR3 region has 11 residues. This CDR3 is CSALRGSPLHF. In DNA form, the CDR3 reads TGCAGTGCTCTCAGGGGTTCACCCCTCCACTTT.

This sequence joins TRBV11-2 and TRBJ1-3; D gene uncertain. CDR3 length: 18 residues. Germline V gives CDR1 SGHAT, CDR2 FQNNGV. V lost 3 bases to trimming and J lost 0 bases, with 18 bases between them. Here the CDR3 DNA reads TGTGCCAGCAGCTTTAGCCCCGGCGACTTATACTCTGGAAACACCATATATTTT. It specifies CASSFSPGDLYSGNTIYF.

This clone occurred a few times. V is TRBV5-6 and J is TRBJ1-2; D might be TRBD1 (5 bases). CDR1 is SGHDT and CDR2 is YYEEEE in the germline V gene. V lost 1 base to trimming and J lost 7 bases, with 11 bases between them. This CDR3 has 13 amino acids. CDR3: CASSLTGGGGYTF. CDR3 coding DNA: TGTGCCAGCAGCTTGACAGGTGGAGGTGGCTACACCTTC.

Only a few counts were recorded for this clone. The chain uses TRBV27 and TRBJ1-2; no definite D call. The length of the CDR3 is 12 residues. The germline CDR1 and CDR2 sequences are MNHEY and SMNVEV (reference sequence). The V gene lost 5 bases and the J gene lost 5 bases, with 9 bases spanning the gap. This chain's CDR3 is CASSPLGYGYTF. The CDR3 DNA follows: TGTGCCAGCAGTCCCCTTGGTTATGGCTACACCTTC.

The chain carries TRBV6-2 or TRBV6-3 and TRBJ2-7; 9 nucleotides agree with TRBD1. With V trimmed by 6 bases and J by 5 bases, 11 bases remained unmatched. Germline-derived CDR1 and CDR2 are MNHEY and SVGEGT. CDR3 length: 15 residues. CDR3 in amino acids: CASSDYRDRVHEQYF. The CDR3 DNA reads as TGTGCCAGCAGCGATTACCGGGACAGGGTCCACGAGCAGTACTTC.

This sequence joins TRBV7-2 and TRBJ1-5; no clear D gene. Trimming removed 4 bases from V and 6 bases from J, with 10 bases in between. There are 13 residues in the CDR3. Germline V CDR1 and CDR2: SGHTA, FQGNSA. The CDR3 DNA sequence: TGTGCCAGCAGCTCGCGGGAGGGTCAGCCCCAGCATTTT. Its translation: CASSSREGQPQHF.

The CDR3 loop reads CASSLLAGVGEQYF. For the CDR3, the DNA is TGTGCCAGCAGCTTATTAGCGGGAGTAGGGGAGCAGTACTTC. V and J are TRBV7-9 and TRBJ2-7; 9 bases are a match to TRBD2. Losses at the gene ends were 2 bases for V and 7 bases for J; bases not matched to a gene: 6. CDR3 length: 14 amino acids. Germline values: CDR1 SEHNR, CDR2 FQNEAQ (reference sequence).

The chain has TRBV19 and TRBJ1-5; the D gene is possibly TRBD1 (5 bases). The CDR3 sequence is 13 residues long. The V gene's germline CDR1 is LNHDA and CDR2 SQIVND (reference sequence). Trimming took off 5 bases at V and 4 bases at J, with 9 bases between the two ends. This CDR3 reads CASSQRGNQPQHF. In nucleotides, the CDR3 is TGTGCCAGTAGTCAAAGGGGAAATCAGCCCCAGCATTTT.

The rearrangement joins TRBV5-1 to TRBJ1-3; tentatively, D is TRBD1 (6 bases). This CDR3 region has 14 residues. Trimming pared 4 bases from V and 5 bases from J, leaving 13 bases between. The germline V gene encodes CDR1 SGHRS and CDR2 YFSETQ. The CDR3 region has the DNA TGCGCCAGCAGCCTGGGGGACAACCGAAACACCATATATTTT. Translating gives CASSLGDNRNTIYF.

A single count supports this clone. The rearrangement uses TRBV12-3 or TRBV12-4 and TRBJ2-7, with 7 positions matching TRBD1. V dropped 5 bases and J dropped 6; count of bases not matched to a gene: 4. This CDR3 is 12 amino acids long. CDR3: CASSPTGFEQYF. The CDR3 DNA follows: TGTGCCAGCAGTCCGACAGGGTTCGAGCAGTACTTC.

The chain joins TRBV6-6 to TRBJ2-2; the D gene is possibly TRBD1 (5 bases). The germline CDR1 and CDR2 sequences are MNHNY and SVGAGI (reference sequence). V lost 5 bases and J lost 9, with 13 bases in between. CDR3 length equals 13 residues. The CDR3 loop reads CASSTLGPRELFF. The DNA for the CDR3 is TGTGCCAGCAGTACGCTGGGGCCAAGGGAGCTGTTTTTT.

This chain links TRBV12-3 or TRBV12-4 with TRBJ1-1, with a tentative D call TRBD1 (5 bases). This CDR3 region has 11 residues. Deletions cut 7 bases from V and 7 bases from J, with 10 bases between. DNA of the CDR3: TGTGCCAGCACTCAGGGAAGTGAAGCTTTCTTT. Protein: CASTQGSEAFF.

This clone appeared once. The chain recombines TRBV5-1 with TRBJ2-2; the D call may be TRBD1 or TRBD2 (5 bases each). The ends were cut back, 0 bases at V and 3 bases at J, with 9 bases in the middle. Germline lookup yields CDR1 SGHRS and CDR2 YFSETQ. This CDR3 region has 15 residues. The CDR3 nucleotides are TGCGCCAGCAGCTTGGCGGGGACCTACACCGGGGAGCTGTTTTTT. Translated, it gives CASSLAGTYTGELFF.

The V call is TRBV19, the J call TRBJ2-2; D not certain. Trimming shortened V by 3 bases and J by 1 base, and 15 bases separated the two germline ends. Germline V lookup: CDR1 LNHDA, CDR2 SQIVND (reference sequence). CDR3 size: 17 residues. The CDR3, as DNA: TGTGCCAGTAGTATTAACGTCCAGGCCCTGAACACCGGGGAGCTGTTTTTT. It translates to CASSINVQALNTGELFF.

The rearrangement uses TRBV30 and TRBJ2-7; D is possibly TRBD1 (6 bases). The CDR3 covers 14 residues. V was cut by 1 base and J by 2 bases, with 12 bases left in between. Germline V gives CDR1 GTSNPN, CDR2 SVGIG (reference sequence). CDR3 DNA: TGTGCCTGGAGTGGAGGGGGTTTTCCCTACGAGCAGTACTTC. It specifies CAWSGGGFPYEQYF.

This chain uses TRBV28 with TRBJ1-5, with D perhaps TRBD1 (6 bases). Trimming took 7 bases from V and 6 from J, leaving 22 bases between them. Germline CDR1 MDHEN, CDR2 SYDVKM. The CDR3 is 16 residues long. The CDR3, as DNA: TGTGCCAGCAAACATCAGAAACAGGGTCCGGGTCAGCCCCAGCATTTT. The encoded protein is CASKHQKQGPGQPQHF.

V is TRBV11-2 and J is TRBJ2-2; 8 nucleotides agree with TRBD2. Germline V gives CDR1 SGHAT, CDR2 FQNNGV. The CDR3 sequence is 19 residues long. Trimming removed 1 base from V and 3 bases from J; junction bases left unmatched: 13. The chain's CDR3 is CASSLGSSASGLYTGELFF. The CDR3 DNA sequence: TGTGCCAGCAGCTTAGGTTCGAGTGCTAGCGGGTTGTACACCGGGGAGCTGTTTTTT.

This chain joins TRBV28 and TRBJ2-7; TRBD1 might be the D (7 bases). Trimming took 6 bases from V and 4 from J, leaving 19 bases between them. Germline values: CDR1 MDHEN, CDR2 SYDVKM. The CDR3 extends over 15 amino acids. The CDR3 coding sequence is TGTGCCAGCAGAAAACAAATCGGGGGACAGTACGAGCAGTACTTC. Protein: CASRKQIGGQYEQYF.

This clone was seen once. The chain employs TRBV6-2 or TRBV6-3 and TRBJ2-7; TRBD2 is a possible D gene (5 bases). The CDR3 loop spans 16 amino acids. V was pared by 4 bases and J by 0 bases, with 16 bases between. Germline V CDR1 and CDR2: MNHEY, SVGEGT. CDR3 nucleotide sequence: TGTGCCAGCAGTTCCGAAAGGACTCCACCCTCCTACGAGCAGTACTTC. Translation gives CASSSERTPPSYEQYF.

The gene calls are TRBV30 and TRBJ1-6; D possibly corresponds to TRBD1 (6 bases). V was cut by 2 bases and J by 2 bases, with 19 bases left in between. The CDR3 is made up of 18 amino acids. Germline assignment: CDR1 GTSNPN and CDR2 SVGIG (reference sequence). The CDR3: CAWSTPTLRGAYNSPLHF. CDR3 coding DNA: TGTGCCTGGAGTACACCGACCCTCAGGGGCGCCTATAATTCACCCCTCCACTTT. The complete variable domain, with remaining parts taken from reference TRBV30 and TRBJ1-6, reads SQTIHQWPATLVQPVGSPLSLECTVEGTSNPNLYWYRQAAGRGLQLLFYSVGIGQISSEVPQNLSASRPQDRQFILSSKKLLLSDSGFYLCAWSTPTLRGAYNSPLHFGNGTRLTVT.